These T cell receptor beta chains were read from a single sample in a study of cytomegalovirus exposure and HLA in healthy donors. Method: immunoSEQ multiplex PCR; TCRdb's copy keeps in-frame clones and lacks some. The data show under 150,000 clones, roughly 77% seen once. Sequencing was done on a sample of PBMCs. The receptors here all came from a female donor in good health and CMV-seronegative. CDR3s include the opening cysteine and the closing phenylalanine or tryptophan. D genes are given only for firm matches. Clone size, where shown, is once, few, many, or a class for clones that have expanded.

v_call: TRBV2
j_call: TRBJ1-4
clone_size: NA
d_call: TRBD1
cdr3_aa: CASRRRTGGSEKLFF
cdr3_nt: TGTGCCAGCAGGAGGAGGACAGGGGGATCTGAAAAACTGTTTTTT

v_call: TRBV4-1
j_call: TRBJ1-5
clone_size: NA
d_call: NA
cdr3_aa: CASSRGGKRQPQHF
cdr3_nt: TGCGCCAGCAGCCGGGGAGGCAAGAGACAGCCCCAGCATTTT

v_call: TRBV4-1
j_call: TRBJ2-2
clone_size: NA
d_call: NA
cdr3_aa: CASSLNARVPGELFF
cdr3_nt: TGCGCCAGCAGCCTTAACGCCAGGGTTCCCGGGGAGCTGTTTTTT

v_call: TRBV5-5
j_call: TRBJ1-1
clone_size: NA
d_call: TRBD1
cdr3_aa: CASSNRQGYTEAFF
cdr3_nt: TGTGCCAGCAGCAATCGACAGGGGTACACTGAAGCTTTCTTT

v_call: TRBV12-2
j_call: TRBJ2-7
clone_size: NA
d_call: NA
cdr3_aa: CASRSKTSGTSPPYEQYF
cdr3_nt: TGTGCAAGTCGCTCCAAGACTAGCGGGACCTCCCCCCCCTACGAGCAGTACTTC

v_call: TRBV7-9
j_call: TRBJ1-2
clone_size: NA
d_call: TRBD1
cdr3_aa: CASSPRTGRRYTF
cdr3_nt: TGTGCCAGCAGCCCCCGGACAGGGAGACGCTACACCTTC

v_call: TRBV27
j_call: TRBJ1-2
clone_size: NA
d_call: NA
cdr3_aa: CASSLAGYGYTF
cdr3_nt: TGTGCCAGCAGTTTGGCCGGGTATGGCTACACCTTC

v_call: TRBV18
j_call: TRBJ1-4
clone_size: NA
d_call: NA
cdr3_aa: CASSRRGTNEKLFF
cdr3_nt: TGTGCCAGCTCACGCAGGGGCACTAATGAAAAACTGTTTTTT

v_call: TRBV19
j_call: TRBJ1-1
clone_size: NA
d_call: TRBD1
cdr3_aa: CASSIDALQGRNTEAFF
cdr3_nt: TGTGCCAGTAGTATAGACGCATTACAGGGGCGGAACACTGAAGCTTTCTTT

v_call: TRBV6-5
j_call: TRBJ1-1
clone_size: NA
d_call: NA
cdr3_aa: CASSYIAEGTEAFF
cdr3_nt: TGTGCCAGCAGTTATATCGCCGAGGGCACTGAAGCTTTCTTT

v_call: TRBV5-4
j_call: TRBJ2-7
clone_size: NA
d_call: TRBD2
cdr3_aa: CASSPVGRPYEQYF
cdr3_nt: TGTGCCAGCAGCCCCGTCGGGAGGCCCTACGAGCAGTACTTC

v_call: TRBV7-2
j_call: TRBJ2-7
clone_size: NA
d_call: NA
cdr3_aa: CASSLRTFSGNEQYF
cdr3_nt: TGTGCCAGCAGCTTAAGAACCTTTTCAGGGAACGAGCAGTACTTC

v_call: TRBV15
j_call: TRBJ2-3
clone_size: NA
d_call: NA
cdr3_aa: CATSREGVNTDTQYF
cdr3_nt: TGTGCCACCAGCAGAGAGGGAGTTAACACAGATACGCAGTATTTT

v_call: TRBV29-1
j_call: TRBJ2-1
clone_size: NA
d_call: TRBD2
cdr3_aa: CSVEYRRGTIYNEQFF
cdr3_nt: TGCAGCGTTGAATATCGGCGCGGGACTATCTACAATGAGCAGTTCTTC

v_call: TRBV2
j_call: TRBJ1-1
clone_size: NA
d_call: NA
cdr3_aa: CASRRTEAEAFF
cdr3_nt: TGTGCCAGCAGGAGGACAGAGGCTGAAGCTTTCTTT

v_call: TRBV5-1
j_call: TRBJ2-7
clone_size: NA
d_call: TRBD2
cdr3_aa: CASSLLPPLAGVRSYEQYF
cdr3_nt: TGCGCCAGCAGTTTACTCCCACCCTTAGCGGGAGTGAGGTCCTACGAGCAGTACTTC

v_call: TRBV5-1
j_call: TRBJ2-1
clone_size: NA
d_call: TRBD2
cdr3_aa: CASSWDPGRSPGLALNEQFF
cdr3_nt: TGCGCCAGCAGCTGGGACCCTGGCCGAAGTCCGGGACTAGCGCTCAATGAGCAGTTCTTC

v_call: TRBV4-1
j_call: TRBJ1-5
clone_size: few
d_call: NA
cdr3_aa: CASSQSGNQPQHF
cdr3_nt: TGCGCCAGCAGCCAGTCCGGGAATCAGCCCCAGCATTTT

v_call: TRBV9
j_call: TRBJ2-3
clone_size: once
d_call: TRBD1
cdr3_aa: CASSPTGQQLNTQYF
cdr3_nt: TGTGCCAGCAGCCCCACGGGACAGCAGCTAAATACGCAGTATTTT

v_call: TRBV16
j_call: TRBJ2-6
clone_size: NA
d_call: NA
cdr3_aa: CASSLQGSGANVLTF
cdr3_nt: TGTGCCAGCAGCCTTCAGGGCTCTGGGGCCAACGTCCTGACTTTC

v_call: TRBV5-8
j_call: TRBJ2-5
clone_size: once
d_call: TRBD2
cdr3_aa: CASSLELAGGETQYF
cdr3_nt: TGTGCCAGCAGCTTGGAACTAGCGGGGGGAGAGACCCAGTACTTC

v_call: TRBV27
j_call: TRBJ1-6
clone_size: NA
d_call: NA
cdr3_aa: CASNPRPRAPYNSPLHF
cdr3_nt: TGTGCCAGCAACCCCCGCCCCCGAGCTCCCTATAATTCACCCCTCCACTTT

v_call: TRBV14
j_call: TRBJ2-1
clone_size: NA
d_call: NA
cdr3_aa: CASSQAVYNEQFF
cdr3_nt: TGTGCCAGCAGCCAAGCTGTCTACAATGAGCAGTTCTTC

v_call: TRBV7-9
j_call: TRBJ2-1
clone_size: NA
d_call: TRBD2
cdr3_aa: CASSSSRLAGGSNEQFF
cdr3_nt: TGTGCCAGCAGCTCTAGTAGGCTAGCGGGAGGGTCCAATGAGCAGTTCTTC

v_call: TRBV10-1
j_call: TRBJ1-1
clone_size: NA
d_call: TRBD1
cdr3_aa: CASRPGTGNTEAFF
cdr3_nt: TGCGCCAGCAGACCCGGGACAGGGAACACTGAAGCTTTCTTT

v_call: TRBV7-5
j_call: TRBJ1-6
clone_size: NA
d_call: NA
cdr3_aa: CARSSAGQNSPLHF
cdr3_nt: TGTGCCAGAAGCTCGGCGGGACAGAATTCACCCCTCCACTTT

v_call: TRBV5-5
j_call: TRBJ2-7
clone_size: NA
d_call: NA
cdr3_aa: CASSLVSAVYEQYF
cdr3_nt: TGTGCCAGCAGCTTGGTTAGCGCCGTCTACGAGCAGTACTTC

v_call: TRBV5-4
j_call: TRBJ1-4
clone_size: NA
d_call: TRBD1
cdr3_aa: CASSLAGTGGKEKLFF
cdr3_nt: TGTGCCAGCAGCTTGGCGGGGACAGGGGGGAAAGAAAAACTGTTTTTT

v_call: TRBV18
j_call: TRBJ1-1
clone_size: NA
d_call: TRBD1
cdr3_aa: CASSRPGQEAFF
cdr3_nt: TGTGCCAGCTCACGACCGGGACAGGAAGCTTTCTTT

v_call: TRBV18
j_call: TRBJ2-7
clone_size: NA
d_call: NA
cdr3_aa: CASSPREGTKTYEQYF
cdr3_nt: TGTGCCAGCTCACCAAGGGAGGGGACAAAAACCTACGAGCAGTACTTC

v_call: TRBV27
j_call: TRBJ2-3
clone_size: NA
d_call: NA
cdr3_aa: CASSLRQVYGTDTQYF
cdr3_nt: TGTGCCAGCAGTTTACGACAGGTCTATGGAACAGATACGCAGTATTTT

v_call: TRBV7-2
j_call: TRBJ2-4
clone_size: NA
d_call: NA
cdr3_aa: CASSLDRSLAKNIQYF
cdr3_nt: TGTGCCAGCAGCTTAGACAGGTCTCTAGCCAAAAACATTCAGTACTTC